Shown below are 8 T cell receptor beta chains from a single sample sequenced in a study of blood T cell repertoires in COVID-19. This table comes from immunoSEQ multiplex PCR, and its TCRdb copy is limited to in-frame clones, with some not included. The data contain over 150,000 clones, roughly 85% of them seen just once; the ten biggest clones take up 2% to 2.5%. The sequencing sample was made of peripheral blood. Source of these receptors: an elderly woman with acute or convalescent COVID-19.

The chain couples TRBV3-1 (or the pseudogene TRBV3-2) to TRBJ2-7, with a tentative D call TRBD1 (5 bases). The CDR3 is 15 residues long. V gave up 7 bases and J gave up 4 bases, with 20 bases separating them. CDR1 and CDR2 (germline): LGHDT, YNNKEL (reference sequence). For the CDR3, the DNA is TGTGCCAGCAATCTTGGCCAGTCTAAGGGGTACGAGCAGTACTTC. It translates to CASNLGQSKGYEQYF.

V usage is TRBV28 and J usage is TRBJ1-2; tentative D call: TRBD1 (6 bases). V was cut by 4 bases and J by 4 bases, with 13 bases left in between. The length of the CDR3 is 14 residues. CDR1 and CDR2 from the germline V gene are MDHEN and SYDVKM. CDR3 region: CASSYNREGYGYTF. In DNA form, the CDR3 reads TGTGCCAGCAGTTACAACAGGGAGGGCTATGGCTACACCTTC.

The chain has TRBV7-8 and TRBJ2-3, with D hard to call. The CDR3 runs to 15 residues. Trimming took off 1 base at V and 1 base at J, with 9 bases between the two ends. Germline CDR1 SGHVS, CDR2 FQNEAQ. The CDR3 DNA reads TGTGCCAGCAGCTTAGGGCGGTTCGGCACAGATACGCAGTATTTT. This encodes CASSLGRFGTDTQYF.

This chain connects TRBV5-5 to TRBJ2-2; D is unresolved. Deletions cut 5 bases from V and 2 bases from J, with 4 bases between. CDR3 length: 12 amino acids. The germline V gene has CDR1 SGHKS and CDR2 YYEKEE (reference sequence). CDR3 sequence reads: CASRTNTGELFF. In nucleotides, the CDR3 is TGTGCCAGCAGGACTAACACCGGGGAGCTGTTTTTT.

The V call is TRBV2, the J call TRBJ2-2; 7 nucleotides match TRBD2. The CDR3 spans 16 residues. Germline CDR1 and CDR2: SNHLY and FYNNEI. J lost 2 bases, V lost 6 bases, and 9 bases had no gene match. The DNA of the CDR3 is TGTGCCAGCAGCCGAGGGAGCGGGGTAAACACCGGGGAGCTGTTTTTT. Protein sequence: CASSRGSGVNTGELFF.

A single count supports this clone. The chain joins TRBV7-8 to TRBJ2-7; 9 positions match TRBD2. Germline V gene lookup returns CDR1 SGHVS and CDR2 FQNEAQ. With 5 bases clipped from V and 5 bases from J, the junction kept 16 bases outside the gene matches. The length of the CDR3 is 17 residues. Written as DNA, the CDR3 is TGTGCCAGCAGCGAAGGGGGAGTGGGGACTAGCACGAACGAGCAGTACTTC. This translates into CASSEGGVGTSTNEQYF.

The V call is TRBV7-2, the J call TRBJ2-1; 9 bases match TRBD2. J gave up 0 bases and V 5 bases, and 2 bases lay outside the gene matches. This CDR3 is built from 15 residues. Germline V lookup: CDR1 SGHTA, CDR2 FQGNSA. CDR3 region: CASSVTSGSYNEQFF. The CDR3 DNA follows: TGTGCCAGCAGCGTGACTAGCGGCTCCTACAATGAGCAGTTCTTC.

The chain combines TRBV5-1 with TRBJ1-3; D is unresolved. Trimming removed 4 bases from V and 0 bases from J, with 11 bases in between. The CDR3 totals 15 residues. Germline CDR1 and CDR2: SGHRS and YFSETQ. The CDR3 coding sequence is TGCGCCAGCAGCCTCTCCAGGCCCTCTGGAAACACCATATATTTT. It specifies CASSLSRPSGNTIYF.